These T cell receptor beta chains were read from a single sample in a study of blood T cell repertoires in COVID-19. This table comes from immunoSEQ multiplex PCR, and its TCRdb copy is limited to in-frame clones, with some not included. The table includes about 380,000 clones, about 85% detected once. The sequenced material came from peripheral blood. All receptors come from a woman aged 18-29 years with acute or convalescent COVID-19. The CDR3 runs from the conserved cysteine through the conserved F or W. The order of the fields is D gene, V gene, CDR3 protein. D genes are given only for firm matches.

D gene: -; V gene: TRBV15; CDR3 protein: CATSRDRLLLNTGELFF
D gene: -; V gene: TRBV18; CDR3 protein: CASSPRLVGPSYEQYF
D gene: TRBD1; V gene: TRBV5-1; CDR3 protein: CASSPTGDETQYF
D gene: TRBD1; V gene: TRBV7-2; CDR3 protein: CASSPQGATGLEQYF
D gene: -; V gene: TRBV6-1; CDR3 protein: CASSEVDSHQPQHF
D gene: -; V gene: TRBV5-5; CDR3 protein: CASSLAPGARRDGYTF
D gene: -; V gene: TRBV27; CDR3 protein: CASTGVEDNQPQHF
D gene: -; V gene: TRBV3-1/TRBV3-2; CDR3 protein: CASSPVNGGSGELFF
D gene: -; V gene: TRBV4-1; CDR3 protein: CASSLTRGGDYGYTF
D gene: -; V gene: TRBV7-6; CDR3 protein: CASSPRRGDSNQPQHF
D gene: TRBD1; V gene: TRBV2; CDR3 protein: CASRRQGNQPQHF
D gene: TRBD2; V gene: TRBV7-9; CDR3 protein: CASSSGLAGGPREQYF
D gene: TRBD1; V gene: TRBV5-5; CDR3 protein: CASSPLDRGPNQPQHF
D gene: TRBD2; V gene: TRBV5-1; CDR3 protein: CASSRREPANTGELFF
D gene: TRBD1; V gene: TRBV6-5; CDR3 protein: CASRPGGTGELFF
D gene: -; V gene: TRBV10-3; CDR3 protein: CAISGTDSNQPQHF
D gene: -; V gene: TRBV28; CDR3 protein: CASSFPRHLSPSPLHF
D gene: TRBD2; V gene: TRBV19; CDR3 protein: CASSRTSSGETQYF
D gene: TRBD1; V gene: TRBV18; CDR3 protein: CASSPSYRDRFLKLFF
D gene: -; V gene: TRBV4-1; CDR3 protein: CASSPGGDYNSPLHF
D gene: -; V gene: TRBV6-6; CDR3 protein: CASKGLLNTEAFF
D gene: TRBD1; V gene: TRBV27; CDR3 protein: CASSTGGASYEQYF
D gene: -; V gene: TRBV7-2; CDR3 protein: CASSIGVGTDTQYF
D gene: TRBD1; V gene: TRBV10-3; CDR3 protein: CAISERGQGVTTSNQPQHF
D gene: TRBD1; V gene: TRBV4-1; CDR3 protein: CASSQRDREDEKLFF
D gene: -; V gene: TRBV30; CDR3 protein: CAWSPHPGGGEKLFF
D gene: -; V gene: TRBV7-3; CDR3 protein: CASSLLGGVNNEQFF
D gene: TRBD2; V gene: TRBV9; CDR3 protein: CASSVDIAGGHSYEQYF
D gene: TRBD1; V gene: TRBV5-1; CDR3 protein: CASSGGQGDSPLHF
D gene: TRBD2; V gene: TRBV13; CDR3 protein: CASSLAGGAKNIQYF
D gene: TRBD2; V gene: TRBV28; CDR3 protein: CASSLLTSGRTMEYEQYF
D gene: TRBD2; V gene: TRBV7-8; CDR3 protein: CASSPSGGTSYEQYF
D gene: TRBD1; V gene: TRBV5-8; CDR3 protein: CASSLPGTGPEQYF
D gene: -; V gene: TRBV6-1; CDR3 protein: CASSELTKFMDGYTF
D gene: -; V gene: TRBV6-1; CDR3 protein: CASSEGQESSPLHF
D gene: -; V gene: TRBV1; CDR3 protein: CTSRNRGEDGYTF
D gene: TRBD1; V gene: TRBV3-1/TRBV3-2; CDR3 protein: CASSQATGPGTWNTEAFF
D gene: -; V gene: TRBV6-5; CDR3 protein: CASTQANNEQFF
D gene: TRBD1; V gene: TRBV6-6; CDR3 protein: CASTGQGSNQPQHF